This T cell receptor beta chain was sequenced during a study of beta chain features in type 1 diabetes. The germline V gene has CDR1 LGHNA and CDR2 YSLEER. J gave up 9 bases and V 3 bases, and 8 bases lay outside the gene matches. The CDR3 length is 15 residues. Of note for this clone: As yet, its antigen is unknown.

Every bit of the isolated RNA underwent reverse transcription, so sequencing read expressed TCRB transcripts. Generated by immunoSEQ multiplex PCR, the TCRdb table keeps only in-frame clones and is missing some. Of 250,000 to 300,000 clones listed, under 8.5% are singletons. Sorted populations all exceeded 98% purity. Overall study results and limits: A PCR bias possibly favoring shorter templates would apply equally to patients and controls. Within the patient group, naive, central memory and Treg TCRB repertoires appeared more similar to each other than within healthy donors.

The rearrangement joins TRBV4-3 to TRBJ1-6, with 7 bases that match TRBD1. Material for sequencing was central memory CD4+ T cells from blood. The origin of this receptor is a woman aged 18-29 years in good health. CDR3 nucleotides: TGCGCCAGCAGCCAGCGCGAGACAGGGCTTTCACCCCTCCACTTT. This gives the protein CASSQRETGLSPLHF.